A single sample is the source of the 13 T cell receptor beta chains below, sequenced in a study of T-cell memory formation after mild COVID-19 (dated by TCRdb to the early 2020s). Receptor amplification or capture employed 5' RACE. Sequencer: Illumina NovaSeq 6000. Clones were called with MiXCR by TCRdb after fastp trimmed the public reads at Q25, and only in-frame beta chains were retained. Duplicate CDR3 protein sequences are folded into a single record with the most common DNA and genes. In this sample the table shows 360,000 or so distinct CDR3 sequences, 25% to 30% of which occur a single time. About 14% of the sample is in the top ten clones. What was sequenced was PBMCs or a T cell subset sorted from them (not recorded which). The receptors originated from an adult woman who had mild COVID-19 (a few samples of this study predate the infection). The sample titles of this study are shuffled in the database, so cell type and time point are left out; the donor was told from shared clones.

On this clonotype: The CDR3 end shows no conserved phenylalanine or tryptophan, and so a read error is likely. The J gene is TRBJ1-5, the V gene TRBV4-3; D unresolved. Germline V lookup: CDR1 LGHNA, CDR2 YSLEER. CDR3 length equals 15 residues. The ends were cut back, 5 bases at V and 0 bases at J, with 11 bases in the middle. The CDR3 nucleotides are TGCGCCAGCAGCGCCAGTATTTCTAGCAATCAGCCCCAGCATGTT. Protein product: CASSASISSNQPQHV.

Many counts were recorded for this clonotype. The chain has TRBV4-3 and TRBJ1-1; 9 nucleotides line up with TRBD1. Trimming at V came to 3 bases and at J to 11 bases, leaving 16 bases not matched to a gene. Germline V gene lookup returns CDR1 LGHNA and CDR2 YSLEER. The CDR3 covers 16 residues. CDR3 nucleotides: TGCGCCAGCAGCCAGGGATCGGGACAGGGCGCGAGAGGGGCTTTCTTT. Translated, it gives CASSQGSGQGARGAFF.

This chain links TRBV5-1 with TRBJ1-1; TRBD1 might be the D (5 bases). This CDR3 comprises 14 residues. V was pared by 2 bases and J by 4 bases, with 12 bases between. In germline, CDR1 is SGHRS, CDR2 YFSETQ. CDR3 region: CASSFGDDSTEAFF. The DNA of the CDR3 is TGCGCCAGCAGCTTTGGGGACGATAGCACTGAAGCTTTCTTT.

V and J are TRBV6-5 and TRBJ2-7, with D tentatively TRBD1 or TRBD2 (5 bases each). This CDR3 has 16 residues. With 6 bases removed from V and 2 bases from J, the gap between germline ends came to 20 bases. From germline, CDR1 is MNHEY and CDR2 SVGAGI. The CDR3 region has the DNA TGTGCCAGCAGGACTGGATTCGGGGACCACGCCTACGAGCAGTACTTC. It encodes CASRTGFGDHAYEQYF.

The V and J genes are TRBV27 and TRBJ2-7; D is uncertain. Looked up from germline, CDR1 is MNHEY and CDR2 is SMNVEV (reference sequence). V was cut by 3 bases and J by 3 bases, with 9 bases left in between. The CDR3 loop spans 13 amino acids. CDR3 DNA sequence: TGTGCCAGCAGTTTGAAAAGGGACTACGAGCAGTACTTC. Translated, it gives CASSLKRDYEQYF.

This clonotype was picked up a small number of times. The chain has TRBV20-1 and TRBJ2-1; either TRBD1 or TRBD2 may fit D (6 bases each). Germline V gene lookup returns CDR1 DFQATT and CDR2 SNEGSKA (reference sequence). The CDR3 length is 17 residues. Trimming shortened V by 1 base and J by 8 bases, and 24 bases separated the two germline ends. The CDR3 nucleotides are TGCAGTGCTAGAGGTTATGCAAGCCTAGCGAGGGGGGATGAGCAGTTCTTC. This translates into CSARGYASLARGDEQFF.

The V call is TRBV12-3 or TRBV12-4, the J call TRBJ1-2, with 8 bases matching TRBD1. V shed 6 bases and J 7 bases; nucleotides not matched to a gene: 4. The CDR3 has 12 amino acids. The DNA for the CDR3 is TGTGCCAGCAGGCAGGGGGCGCGTGGCTACACCTTC. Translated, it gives CASRQGARGYTF.

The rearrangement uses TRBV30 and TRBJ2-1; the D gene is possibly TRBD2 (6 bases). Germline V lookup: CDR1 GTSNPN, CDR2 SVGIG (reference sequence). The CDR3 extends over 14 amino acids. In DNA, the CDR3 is TGTGCTGGAGTATCGGGACTTTACCAATATGAGCAGTTCTTC. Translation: CAGVSGLYQYEQFF. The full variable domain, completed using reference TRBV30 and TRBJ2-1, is SQTIHQWPATLVQPVGSPLSLECTVEGTSNPNLYWYRQAAGRGLQLLFYSVGIGQISSEVPQNLSASRPQDRQFILSSKKLLLSDSGFYLCAGVSGLYQYEQFFGPGTRLTVL.

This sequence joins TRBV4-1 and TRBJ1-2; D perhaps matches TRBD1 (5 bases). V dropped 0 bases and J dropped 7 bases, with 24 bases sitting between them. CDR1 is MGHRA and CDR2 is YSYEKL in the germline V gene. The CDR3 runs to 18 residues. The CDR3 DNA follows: TGCGCCAGCAGCCAAGATCAGGGCGCAACTTGGAGTAAATCTGGCTACACCTTC. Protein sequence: CASSQDQGATWSKSGYTF.

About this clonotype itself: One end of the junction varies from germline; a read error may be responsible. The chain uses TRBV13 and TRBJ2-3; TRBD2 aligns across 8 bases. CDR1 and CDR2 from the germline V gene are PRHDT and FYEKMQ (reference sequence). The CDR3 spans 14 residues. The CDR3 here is CASSLRTSTATQYF. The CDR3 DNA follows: TGTGCCAGCAGCCTAAGGACTAGCACAGCTACGCAGTATTTT.

CDR3 DNA: TGCAGTGCCCCGAGGGACGGCAGCTCCTACGAGCAGTACTTC. Translation: CSAPRDGSSYEQYF. The chain links TRBV20-1 to TRBJ2-7; D could derive from TRBD1 or TRBD2 (5 bases each). The V end was cut by 6 bases, the J end by 0 bases, with 15 bases between. CDR1 is DFQATT, CDR2 SNEGSKA, per germline (reference sequence). The CDR3 covers 14 residues.

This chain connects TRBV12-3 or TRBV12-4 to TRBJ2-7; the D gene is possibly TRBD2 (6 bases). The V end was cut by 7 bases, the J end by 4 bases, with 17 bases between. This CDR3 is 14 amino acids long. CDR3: CASNGGTDTYEQYF. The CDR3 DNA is TGTGCCAGCAATGGAGGGACGGACACTTACGAGCAGTACTTC.

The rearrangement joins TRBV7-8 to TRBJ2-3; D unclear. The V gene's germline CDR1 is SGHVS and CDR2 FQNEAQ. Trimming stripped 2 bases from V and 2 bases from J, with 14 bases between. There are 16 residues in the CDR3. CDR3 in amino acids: CASSLWALGFTDTQYF. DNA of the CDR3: TGTGCCAGCAGCTTATGGGCCCTCGGATTCACAGATACGCAGTATTTT.